This T cell receptor beta chain was captured in a study of brain T cells in children with intractable seizures. Time point here: blood from clinic visit 5 months post-surgery; TSC patient then seizure free. Sequencing was limited to surgery cases with top T cell transcript signatures in brain tissue. Germline V gene sequence: CDR1 LNHDA, CDR2 SQIVND (reference sequence). This CDR3 has 18 residues. V lost 5 bases to trimming and J lost 2 bases; unmatched junction nucleotides: 12. TCRdb keeps only in-frame clones here, not all; method: immunoSEQ multiplex PCR. Among about 320,000 clones, 93% were seen once, and the ten largest hold 4.5% to 7%.

The sequencing used peripheral blood, collected about 5 months after surgery. The rearrangement uses TRBV19 and TRBJ1-2; 12 bases fit TRBD1. The receptor was derived from a boy less than two years old with tuberous sclerosis and intractable seizures. The CDR3 loop is CASSLLGTGGFWNYGYTF. Written as DNA, the CDR3 is TGTGCCAGTAGTCTCCTTGGGACAGGGGGCTTTTGGAACTATGGCTACACCTTC.